The clone carrying this T cell receptor (beta chain) was detected a few times. The antigen is unknown. The entry originates in a study of blood T cells in healthy people across ages. The ends were cut back, 6 bases at V and 5 bases at J, with 16 bases in the middle. The CDR3 sequence is 13 residues long. CDR1 and CDR2 from the germline V gene are DFQATT and SNEGSKA (reference sequence). A sample-barcoded 5' primer and a J-beta primer mix were used in a second PCR of roughly 7 to 11 cycles. Using its own MiXCR run on the 5' RACE reads, TCRdb lists one record per CDR3 protein. The table includes 540,000 or so distinct CDR3 sequences, 25% to 30% detected once. General study findings and limits: Diversity was estimated from one million T cells, and these estimates were considered underestimates. PBMCs left unsorted prevented a conclusive naive versus antigen-experienced comparison.

This TCR was sampled from a woman aged 70-85 years in good health. The J gene is TRBJ1-1, the V gene TRBV20-1; D is unclear. The sample comprised blood. The CDR3 spells CSAWTSVVTEAFF. Written as DNA, the CDR3 is TGCAGTGCGTGGACTTCGGTGGTTACTGAAGCTTTCTTT.